The rows below give T cell receptor beta chains drawn from one sample of a study of T cell repertoires in cytomegalovirus infection. From the reads, TCRdb called clonotypes with MiXCR, one entry per CDR3 protein. The sample carries roughly 130,000 distinct CDR3 sequences, approximately 9.2% recorded once. The sample consisted of PBMCs. These TCRs come from a human donor in good health (CMV status not recorded). Some clones in this sample may be carry-over from other donors' samples. Both conserved end residues are trimmed from each CDR3.

V gene: TRBV29-1; CDR3 length: 10; J gene: TRBJ1-1; CDR3 protein: SVDRGGEYAF
V gene: TRBV18; CDR3 length: 13; J gene: TRBJ1-1; CDR3 protein: ASSPPAGAGTEAF
V gene: TRBV28; CDR3 length: 13; J gene: TRBJ1-1; CDR3 protein: ASSSATRVGTEAF
V gene: TRBV20-1; CDR3 length: 11; J gene: TRBJ1-2; CDR3 protein: SARGGGLPGYT
V gene: TRBV29-1; CDR3 length: 10; J gene: TRBJ2-1; CDR3 protein: SVRQGADEQF
V gene: TRBV4-1; CDR3 length: 11; J gene: TRBJ2-3; CDR3 protein: ASSQGQSDTQY
V gene: TRBV7-2; CDR3 length: 12; J gene: TRBJ1-2; CDR3 protein: ASREGGSNYGYT
V gene: TRBV7-2; CDR3 length: 11; J gene: TRBJ1-2; CDR3 protein: ASSSGLPYGYT
V gene: TRBV12-3/TRBV12-4; CDR3 length: 14; J gene: TRBJ2-3; CDR3 protein: ASSFPTSGGADTQY
V gene: TRBV4-1; CDR3 length: 14; J gene: TRBJ2-2; CDR3 protein: ASSQDRRGPHGELF
V gene: TRBV28; CDR3 length: 12; J gene: TRBJ2-7; CDR3 protein: ASSMTGHRYEQY
V gene: TRBV2; CDR3 length: 9; J gene: TRBJ1-1; CDR3 protein: ASSVDTEAF
V gene: TRBV19; CDR3 length: 18; J gene: TRBJ2-1; CDR3 protein: ASVGPPGLAGTSSYNEQF
V gene: TRBV2; CDR3 length: 14; J gene: TRBJ2-7; CDR3 protein: ASRFGTSGGSYEQY
V gene: TRBV5-1; CDR3 length: 14; J gene: TRBJ2-1; CDR3 protein: ASSPEGTRVYNEQF
V gene: TRBV5-1; CDR3 length: 14; J gene: TRBJ1-4; CDR3 protein: ASSLVPRAAGEKLF
V gene: TRBV7-2; CDR3 length: 14; J gene: TRBJ1-1; CDR3 protein: ASSFPPTGANTEAF
V gene: TRBV11-2; CDR3 length: 12; J gene: TRBJ2-2; CDR3 protein: ASSPGVNTGELF
V gene: TRBV6-6; CDR3 length: 11; J gene: TRBJ1-1; CDR3 protein: AGTGAWEDEAF
V gene: TRBV27; CDR3 length: 11; J gene: TRBJ1-2; CDR3 protein: ASSFRVSSGYT
V gene: TRBV29-1; CDR3 length: 10; J gene: TRBJ2-1; CDR3 protein: SVDNPTNEQF
V gene: TRBV6-5; CDR3 length: 11; J gene: TRBJ1-2; CDR3 protein: ASSYAPRYGYT
V gene: TRBV7-2; CDR3 length: 12; J gene: TRBJ1-2; CDR3 protein: ASSLGSSGSGYT
V gene: TRBV19; CDR3 length: 12; J gene: TRBJ2-1; CDR3 protein: ASSILGSLNEQF
V gene: TRBV6-5; CDR3 length: 13; J gene: TRBJ2-1; CDR3 protein: ASSYQLAEAREQF
V gene: TRBV4-1; CDR3 length: 13; J gene: TRBJ1-6; CDR3 protein: ASSQEGAVNSPLH
V gene: TRBV7-3; CDR3 length: 12; J gene: TRBJ2-2; CDR3 protein: ASSLTLDTGELF
V gene: TRBV28; CDR3 length: 11; J gene: TRBJ1-4; CDR3 protein: ASSPRGREKLF
V gene: TRBV28; CDR3 length: 12; J gene: TRBJ2-1; CDR3 protein: ASSLLGSYNEQF
V gene: TRBV28; CDR3 length: 12; J gene: TRBJ2-3; CDR3 protein: ASDAGGGSDTQY
V gene: TRBV12-3/TRBV12-4; CDR3 length: 11; J gene: TRBJ1-1; CDR3 protein: ASRPPEGTEAF
V gene: TRBV27; CDR3 length: 10; J gene: TRBJ2-7; CDR3 protein: ASSSTGNEQY
V gene: TRBV30; CDR3 length: 12; J gene: TRBJ1-6; CDR3 protein: AWSVWDNNSPLH
V gene: TRBV7-9; CDR3 length: 12; J gene: TRBJ1-1; CDR3 protein: ASSLAAGTAEAF
V gene: TRBV28; CDR3 length: 11; J gene: TRBJ1-1; CDR3 protein: ASSNEGNTEAF
V gene: TRBV7-9; CDR3 length: 13; J gene: TRBJ1-5; CDR3 protein: ASSLGGLGSQPQH
V gene: TRBV12-3/TRBV12-4; CDR3 length: 13; J gene: TRBJ1-1; CDR3 protein: ASSSQGQLNTEAF
V gene: TRBV12-3/TRBV12-4; CDR3 length: 12; J gene: TRBJ1-2; CDR3 protein: ASRGTGLNYGYT
V gene: TRBV4-1; CDR3 length: 11; J gene: TRBJ1-1; CDR3 protein: ASSPKMTTEAF
V gene: TRBV27; CDR3 length: 13; J gene: TRBJ1-5; CDR3 protein: ASSPLQVSNQPQH
V gene: TRBV28; CDR3 length: 13; J gene: TRBJ2-1; CDR3 protein: ASSLEGTANNEQF
V gene: TRBV14; CDR3 length: 11; J gene: TRBJ2-2; CDR3 protein: ATSPFGDGELF
V gene: TRBV6-1; CDR3 length: 12; J gene: TRBJ2-5; CDR3 protein: ASSGGQGGETQY
V gene: TRBV7-2; CDR3 length: 13; J gene: TRBJ1-2; CDR3 protein: ASSLGQGRAYGYT
V gene: TRBV7-2; CDR3 length: 14; J gene: TRBJ2-3; CDR3 protein: ASSSFWRGGSDTQY
V gene: TRBV9; CDR3 length: 11; J gene: TRBJ2-7; CDR3 protein: ASSGTQGYEQY
V gene: TRBV7-8; CDR3 length: 13; J gene: TRBJ1-1; CDR3 protein: ASSKPGQKNTEAF
V gene: TRBV4-2; CDR3 length: 14; J gene: TRBJ1-1; CDR3 protein: ASSQASGTGVTEAF
V gene: TRBV3-1; CDR3 length: 12; J gene: TRBJ2-5; CDR3 protein: ASSQGDTQETQY
V gene: TRBV14; CDR3 length: 12; J gene: TRBJ2-3; CDR3 protein: ASSQIEPRGTQY
V gene: TRBV28; CDR3 length: 11; J gene: TRBJ2-5; CDR3 protein: ASSLSTGRQEY
V gene: TRBV11-2; CDR3 length: 12; J gene: TRBJ1-1; CDR3 protein: ASSLDQGAGEAF
V gene: TRBV28; CDR3 length: 11; J gene: TRBJ1-5; CDR3 protein: ASRLRDRGIQH
V gene: TRBV7-9; CDR3 length: 17; J gene: TRBJ2-1; CDR3 protein: ASSSSGTSGGAYYNEQF
V gene: TRBV28; CDR3 length: 13; J gene: TRBJ1-5; CDR3 protein: ASSLGGRGSQPQH
V gene: TRBV7-6; CDR3 length: 13; J gene: TRBJ2-1; CDR3 protein: ASSLEAIAYNEQF
V gene: TRBV23-1; CDR3 length: 14; J gene: TRBJ1-1; CDR3 protein: ASWPSGEKIGTEAF
V gene: TRBV7-2; CDR3 length: 14; J gene: TRBJ1-2; CDR3 protein: ASSSRQGAHDYGYT
V gene: TRBV7-2; CDR3 length: 12; J gene: TRBJ2-4; CDR3 protein: ASSPRVAKNIQY